This record looks at one T cell receptor (beta chain) sequence and its context. MiXCR, applied by TCRdb to the 5' RACE reads, yields one record per CDR3 protein. The sample holds about half a million distinct CDR3 sequences, roughly 18% seen once. The data stem from a study of T-cell memory formation after mild COVID-19. The sequence derives from an adult woman who had mild COVID-19 (a few samples of this study predate the infection). Cell type and time point are not known. Sequences were obtained from PBMCs or a T cell subset sorted from them (not recorded which).

CDR3 bases: TGTGCCAGCCAAGAACAGGGGGCGGTCTACGAGCAGTACTTC. Translated: CASQEQGAVYEQYF. V usage is TRBV5-6 and J usage is TRBJ2-7; 9 nucleotides agree with TRBD1. This CDR3 is built from 14 residues. CDR1 and CDR2 (germline): SGHDT, YYEEEE. V shed 7 bases and J 3 bases; nucleotides not matched to a gene: 8.